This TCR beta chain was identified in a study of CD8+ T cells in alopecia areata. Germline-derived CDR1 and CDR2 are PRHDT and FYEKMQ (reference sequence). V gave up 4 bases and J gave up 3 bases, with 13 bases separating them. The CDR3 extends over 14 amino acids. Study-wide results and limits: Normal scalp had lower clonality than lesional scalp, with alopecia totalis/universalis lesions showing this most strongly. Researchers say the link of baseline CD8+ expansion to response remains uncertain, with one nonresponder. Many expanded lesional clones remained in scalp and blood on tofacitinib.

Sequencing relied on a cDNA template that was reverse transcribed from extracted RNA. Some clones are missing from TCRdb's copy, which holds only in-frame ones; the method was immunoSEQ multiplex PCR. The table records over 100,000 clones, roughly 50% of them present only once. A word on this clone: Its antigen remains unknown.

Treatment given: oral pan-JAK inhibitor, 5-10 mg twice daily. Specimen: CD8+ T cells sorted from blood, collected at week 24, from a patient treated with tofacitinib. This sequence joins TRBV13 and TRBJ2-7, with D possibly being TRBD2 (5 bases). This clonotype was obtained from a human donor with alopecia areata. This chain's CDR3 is CASSSGRVNYEQYF. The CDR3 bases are TGTGCCAGCAGCTCTGGGCGGGTAAACTACGAGCAGTACTTC.